The clone carrying this TCR beta chain was seen many times. Its cognate antigen is unknown. Study conclusions and caveats: Whole repertoires were not studied in the larger cohort, only one V-J beta rearrangement.

TCRdb used MiXCR to reprocess the 5' RACE reads, holding one entry per CDR3 protein. The sample holds about 50,000 distinct CDR3 sequences, 17% seen once. This CDR3 is built from 13 residues. CDR1 is SGHTA and CDR2 is FQGTGA in the germline V gene. Trimming took 5 bases from V and 1 from J, leaving 9 bases between them. Naive CD4+ cells had CD25+ Tregs removed. The receptor's source is a female donor with breast cancer. This rearrangement joins TRBV7-3 to TRBJ2-7, with D hard to call. Sequenced material: naive CD4+ T cells sorted from blood. The subset denotes: naive CD4+ T cells, CD4+CD45RA+CD25-. CDR3 sequence reads: CASSQGTSYEQYF. The CDR3 nucleotides read TGTGCCAGCAGCCAAGGAACTTCCTACGAGCAGTACTTC.